The entry below describes one TCR beta chain. Its specificity is unknown. The data stem from a study of T cell repertoires in cytomegalovirus infection. TCRdb re-called the reads through MiXCR, storing one row per CDR3 protein. The sample carries about 60,000 distinct CDR3 sequences, 33% recorded once. The CDR3 totals 14 residues. Germline V CDR1 and CDR2: LNHNV, YYDKDF (reference sequence). Trimming stripped 0 bases from V and 10 bases from J, with 13 bases between. The TCR was taken from a human donor in good health (CMV status not recorded). Some clones in this sample may be carry-over from other donors' samples. The sequenced sample consisted of PBMCs, sequenced either directly or after in vitro stimulation (not recorded which). The gene calls are TRBV15 and TRBJ2-4; perhaps D is TRBD1 or TRBD2 (5 bases each). CDR3 sequence: CATSRDRMGRIQYF. The CDR3 bases are TGTGCCACCAGCAGAGATCGTATGGGACGAATTCAGTACTTC.